This TCR beta chain was found in a study of naive and memory T cell subsets. Whole-study results and caveats: Especially in CD8 cells, naive repertoires contained a few larger clonotypes, possibly CD45RA-re-expressing memory cells. No ground truth validated the naive and memory repertoire findings. Diversity fell and Gini index rose from naive through CM, EM, EMRA.

Germline assignment: CDR1 SGHTA and CDR2 FQGNSA. After removal of 5 bases from V and 5 bases from J, the junction contained 5 bases not matched to a gene. The CDR3 spans 15 residues. This clonotype was seen more than once but under ten times. Its antigen is unidentified. An equimolar mix of two oligonucleotides served as the beta constant-region primer for TRBC1 and TRBC2. Four rounds of PCR amplified the ligated cDNA using nested alpha and beta constant-region primers plus SP2. In TCRdb, the UMI-ligation and nested PCR reads were re-called with MiXCR into one record per CDR3 protein. The sample consists of 150,000 or so distinct CDR3 sequences, about 23% of them appearing once. CMV status came from CD4+ IFNgamma after overnight CMV lysate stimulation. Four subsets defined by CD45RA and CD27 were sorted after CD3, CD4, CD8 and live/dead staining.

What was sequenced was naive CD4+ T cells from blood. V is TRBV7-2 and J is TRBJ2-3; 12 bases agree with TRBD2. The sequence was obtained from a human donor in good health. DNA for the CDR3: TGTGCCAGCAGCATCGGACTAGCGGGAAGAGATACGCAGTATTTT. Protein product: CASSIGLAGRDTQYF.